This record covers a single T cell receptor beta chain. One end of the junction does not line up with germline, which may come from a read error. This CDR3 has 14 amino acids. From germline, CDR1 is SNHLY and CDR2 FYNNEI. The source of the sample is a study of OX40 agonist ivuxolimab in advanced cancers. Study as a whole: At under 85% male, the cohort had a mean age of about 60 years, ranging from roughly 20 to 90.

Drawing of blood for sampling happened at baseline, at cycle 4 day 1, and at cycle 7 day 1. Sequencing used immunoSEQ multiplex PCR; TCRdb keeps in-frame clones, though not all of them. The table lists about 58,000 clones, roughly four fifths of them singletons. The chain has TRBV2 and TRBJ2-7, with unresolved D. Here the sequenced sample was CD4+ or CD8+ T cells sorted from blood, taken in a trial of the OX40 agonist ivuxolimab. This receptor was identified in an adult with an advanced solid tumor such as melanoma, head and neck, liver or kidney cancer. The chain's CDR3 is CASGELTLRDEQYF. The CDR3 bases are TGTGCCAGCGGTGAACTGACTCTCCGGGACGAGCAGTACTTC.